This is a list of T cell receptor beta chains from one sample in a study of T-cell reconstitution after alpha-beta-depleted transplantation in children. In TCRdb, the PCR reads were re-called with MiXCR into one record per CDR3 protein. The top ten clones hold 36% of a sample with 610,000 or so distinct CDR3 sequences, roughly a quarter of them seen once. Sequencing was performed on PBMCs, taken before TCRalphabeta/CD19-depleted stem cell transplant. Every receptor here comes from a boy under two years old with Wiskott-Aldrich syndrome, due to receive a stem cell transplant. CDR3s include the opening cysteine and the closing phenylalanine or tryptophan. Fields, in order: J gene, clone size, D gene, V gene, CDR3 protein, CDR3 DNA. D genes are given only for firm matches. Some rows mark clone size as missing; the rest say once, few, many or name a class of expanded clone.

j_gene: TRBJ2-2; abundance: -; d_gene: TRBD1; v_gene: TRBV5-1; CDR3aa: CASSFMGGTANTGELFF; CDR3nt: TGCGCCAGCAGCTTTATGGGTGGGACAGCGAACACCGGGGAGCTGTTTTTT
j_gene: TRBJ2-1; abundance: -; d_gene: TRBD2; v_gene: TRBV27; CDR3aa: CASRGTSGRQFF; CDR3nt: TGTGCCAGCAGGGGGACTAGCGGCCGGCAGTTCTTC
j_gene: TRBJ2-1; abundance: -; d_gene: TRBD2; v_gene: TRBV2; CDR3aa: CASSLLAVLNEQFF; CDR3nt: TGTGCCAGCAGCTTACTAGCGGTCTTAAATGAGCAGTTCTTC
j_gene: TRBJ1-1; abundance: -; d_gene: -; v_gene: TRBV7-2; CDR3aa: CASTAVGIGEGQRGSNTEAFF; CDR3nt: TGTGCCAGCACCGCCGTAGGTATTGGTGAGGGCCAACGGGGATCGAACACTGAAGCTTTCTTT
j_gene: TRBJ2-1; abundance: few; d_gene: -; v_gene: TRBV9; CDR3aa: CASSYRELGEQFF; CDR3nt: TGTGCCAGCAGCTACAGGGAGCTCGGCGAGCAGTTCTTC
j_gene: TRBJ2-2; abundance: -; d_gene: TRBD1; v_gene: TRBV7-7; CDR3aa: CASSLGTGRAGELFF; CDR3nt: TGTGCCAGCAGCTTGGGGACAGGGAGGGCCGGGGAGCTGTTTTTT
j_gene: TRBJ1-1; abundance: -; d_gene: TRBD1; v_gene: TRBV7-2; CDR3aa: CASSSGQGANGNTEAFF; CDR3nt: TGTGCCAGCAGCTCCGGACAGGGGGCCAACGGGAACACTGAAGCTTTCTTT
j_gene: TRBJ2-3; abundance: few; d_gene: TRBD1; v_gene: TRBV5-1; CDR3aa: CASSSNRGFTDTQYF; CDR3nt: TGCGCCAGCAGCTCCAACAGGGGATTCACAGATACGCAGTATTTT
j_gene: TRBJ2-3; abundance: -; d_gene: -; v_gene: TRBV9; CDR3aa: CASSVEGDTHYF; CDR3nt: TGTGCCAGCAGCGTAGAAGGGGATACGCATTATTTT
j_gene: TRBJ1-3; abundance: -; d_gene: TRBD1; v_gene: TRBV12-3/TRBV12-4; CDR3aa: CASRGQGRGNTIYF; CDR3nt: TGTGCCAGCAGGGGACAGGGGAGAGGAAACACCATATATTTT
j_gene: TRBJ2-7; abundance: -; d_gene: -; v_gene: TRBV29-1; CDR3aa: CSVAAGPGEQYF; CDR3nt: TGCAGCGTTGCAGCCGGGCCAGGTGAGCAGTACTTC
j_gene: TRBJ2-3; abundance: -; d_gene: TRBD2; v_gene: TRBV29-1; CDR3aa: CSVKAGVTDTQYF; CDR3nt: TGCAGCGTTAAGGCGGGAGTCACAGATACGCAGTATTTT
j_gene: TRBJ1-5; abundance: -; d_gene: -; v_gene: TRBV30; CDR3aa: CAWSQGGDQPQHF; CDR3nt: TGTGCCTGGAGTCAAGGGGGTGATCAGCCCCAGCATTTT
j_gene: TRBJ1-1; abundance: few; d_gene: -; v_gene: TRBV7-6; CDR3aa: CASSLGVPNTEAFF; CDR3nt: TGTGCCAGCAGCTTAGGGGTCCCGAACACTGAAGCTTTCTTT
j_gene: TRBJ2-2; abundance: -; d_gene: -; v_gene: TRBV5-1; CDR3aa: CASSFSGTTGELFF; CDR3nt: TGCGCCAGCAGCTTCTCCGGGACAACCGGGGAGCTGTTTTTT
j_gene: TRBJ2-5; abundance: -; d_gene: TRBD2; v_gene: TRBV20-1; CDR3aa: CSVRGIAGGLQETQYF; CDR3nt: TGCAGTGTCAGAGGTATAGCGGGAGGGCTCCAAGAGACCCAGTACTTC
j_gene: TRBJ2-3; abundance: -; d_gene: -; v_gene: TRBV15; CDR3aa: CATSSGHQTSTDTQYF; CDR3nt: TGTGCCACCAGTTCAGGACACCAGACTAGCACAGATACGCAGTATTTT
j_gene: TRBJ2-1; abundance: -; d_gene: TRBD1; v_gene: TRBV7-9; CDR3aa: CASSLRDRPLDEHFF; CDR3nt: TGTGCCAGCAGCTTAAGGGACAGGCCATTAGATGAGCACTTCTTC
j_gene: TRBJ2-1; abundance: -; d_gene: -; v_gene: TRBV12-2; CDR3aa: CASRLEEHYRMDNEQFF; CDR3nt: TGTGCAAGTCGCTTAGAAGAGCACTACCGAATGGACAATGAGCAGTTCTTC
j_gene: TRBJ1-5; abundance: -; d_gene: -; v_gene: TRBV20-1; CDR3aa: CSARDLGSQPQHF; CDR3nt: TGCAGTGCTAGAGATCTAGGAAGCCAGCCCCAGCATTTT
j_gene: TRBJ1-2; abundance: -; d_gene: -; v_gene: TRBV19; CDR3aa: CASSPSGAPYGYTF; CDR3nt: TGTGCCAGTAGTCCATCAGGGGCGCCTTATGGCTACACCTTC
j_gene: TRBJ1-5; abundance: -; d_gene: -; v_gene: TRBV4-2; CDR3aa: CASSPQRGGSSNQPQHF; CDR3nt: TGTGCCAGCAGCCCCCAACGGGGGGGATCCAGCAATCAGCCCCAGCATTTT
j_gene: TRBJ1-5; abundance: -; d_gene: -; v_gene: TRBV20-1; CDR3aa: CSASRLITSGPQHF; CDR3nt: TGCAGTGCCTCACGACTTATCACAAGCGGGCCCCAGCATTTT
j_gene: TRBJ1-1; abundance: few; d_gene: -; v_gene: TRBV10-2; CDR3aa: CASSLTDLNTEAFF; CDR3nt: TGCGCCAGCAGTCTGACGGATTTGAACACTGAAGCTTTCTTT
j_gene: TRBJ2-7; abundance: -; d_gene: -; v_gene: TRBV5-1; CDR3aa: CASTQGNSYEQYF; CDR3nt: TGCGCCAGCACCCAAGGGAACTCCTACGAGCAGTACTTC
j_gene: TRBJ2-1; abundance: -; d_gene: TRBD1; v_gene: TRBV7-6; CDR3aa: CASSLGTGGRSAYNEQFF; CDR3nt: TGTGCCAGCAGCTTAGGGACAGGGGGCCGGTCCGCCTACAATGAGCAGTTCTTC
j_gene: TRBJ1-2; abundance: -; d_gene: -; v_gene: TRBV5-6; CDR3aa: CASSTPGVDGYTF; CDR3nt: TGTGCCAGCAGCACTCCAGGGGTAGATGGCTACACCTTC
j_gene: TRBJ2-7; abundance: -; d_gene: -; v_gene: TRBV5-1; CDR3aa: CASSFVAGGGYEQYF; CDR3nt: TGCGCCAGCAGCTTCGTCGCAGGGGGAGGGTACGAGCAGTACTTC
j_gene: TRBJ2-7; abundance: once; d_gene: -; v_gene: TRBV28; CDR3aa: CASSLVNLVYEQYF; CDR3nt: TGTGCCAGCAGTTTGGTAAATTTAGTATACGAGCAGTACTTC
j_gene: TRBJ2-7; abundance: -; d_gene: TRBD2; v_gene: TRBV12-3/TRBV12-4; CDR3aa: CASSWGLAGPLSSYEQYF; CDR3nt: TGTGCCAGCAGTTGGGGGCTAGCGGGACCCCTGAGCTCCTACGAGCAGTACTTC
j_gene: TRBJ2-2; abundance: -; d_gene: -; v_gene: TRBV16; CDR3aa: CASRRQDTGELFF; CDR3nt: TGTGCCAGCAGACGACAGGACACCGGGGAGCTGTTTTTT
j_gene: TRBJ2-7; abundance: -; d_gene: -; v_gene: TRBV10-3; CDR3aa: CAISETRLPNVWEQYF; CDR3nt: TGTGCCATCAGTGAAACAAGACTGCCCAATGTGTGGGAGCAGTACTTC
j_gene: TRBJ1-1; abundance: -; d_gene: -; v_gene: TRBV5-1; CDR3aa: CASSHGTLNTEAFF; CDR3nt: TGCGCCAGCAGCCACGGGACATTGAACACTGAAGCTTTCTTT
j_gene: TRBJ2-6; abundance: -; d_gene: -; v_gene: TRBV12-3/TRBV12-4; CDR3aa: CASSSGVLSSGANVLTF; CDR3nt: TGTGCCAGCAGTTCAGGGGTCTTAAGCTCTGGGGCCAACGTCCTGACTTTC
j_gene: TRBJ1-4; abundance: -; d_gene: -; v_gene: TRBV7-9; CDR3aa: CASSYRRAGLNEKLFF; CDR3nt: TGTGCCAGCAGTTACCGGCGGGCAGGTCTGAATGAAAAACTGTTTTTT
j_gene: TRBJ2-7; abundance: -; d_gene: -; v_gene: TRBV5-1; CDR3aa: CASSEWTDQRPGQYF; CDR3nt: TGCGCCAGCAGCGAATGGACAGACCAACGCCCCGGGCAGTACTTC
j_gene: TRBJ2-3; abundance: few; d_gene: -; v_gene: TRBV25-1; CDR3aa: CASSEFRSADTQYF; CDR3nt: TGTGCCAGCAGTGAATTTAGGAGCGCAGATACGCAGTATTTT
j_gene: TRBJ2-1; abundance: few; d_gene: TRBD2; v_gene: TRBV12-3/TRBV12-4; CDR3aa: CASSLATLAGVGGEQFF; CDR3nt: TGTGCCAGCAGTTTAGCCACCCTAGCGGGAGTGGGGGGTGAGCAGTTCTTC
j_gene: TRBJ2-1; abundance: -; d_gene: -; v_gene: TRBV7-9; CDR3aa: CASSLVSGAEQFF; CDR3nt: TGTGCCAGCAGCTTAGTCTCGGGGGCCGAGCAGTTCTTC
j_gene: TRBJ2-1; abundance: -; d_gene: TRBD2; v_gene: TRBV11-1; CDR3aa: CASRGSSGLAGIISSYNEQFF; CDR3nt: TGTGCCAGCAGGGGTAGCTCAGGACTAGCGGGCATTATAAGCTCCTACAATGAGCAGTTCTTC
j_gene: TRBJ2-7; abundance: once; d_gene: TRBD1; v_gene: TRBV20-1; CDR3aa: CSALPGQCLDEQYF; CDR3nt: TGCAGTGCCCTACCGGGACAGTGTTTGGACGAGCAGTACTTC
j_gene: TRBJ1-2; abundance: -; d_gene: -; v_gene: TRBV18; CDR3aa: CASSRKEGYYGYTF; CDR3nt: TGTGCCAGCTCGCGGAAAGAAGGGTACTATGGCTACACCTTC
j_gene: TRBJ2-5; abundance: once; d_gene: TRBD2; v_gene: TRBV29-1; CDR3aa: CSVPLAGVGETQYF; CDR3nt: TGCAGCGTGCCACTAGCGGGAGTAGGGGAGACCCAGTACTTC
j_gene: TRBJ2-3; abundance: -; d_gene: TRBD1; v_gene: TRBV5-5; CDR3aa: CASSIPTGLSTDTQYF; CDR3nt: TGTGCCAGCAGCATCCCGACAGGGCTTAGCACAGATACGCAGTATTTT
j_gene: TRBJ2-1; abundance: once; d_gene: TRBD2; v_gene: TRBV12-3/TRBV12-4; CDR3aa: CASRDSGTSSYNEQFF; CDR3nt: TGTGCCAGCAGGGATAGCGGGACGAGCTCCTACAATGAGCAGTTCTTC
j_gene: TRBJ2-5; abundance: once; d_gene: -; v_gene: TRBV12-3/TRBV12-4; CDR3aa: CASSPGTPRGETQYF; CDR3nt: TGTGCCAGCAGTCCCGGGACGCCCCGCGGGGAGACCCAGTACTTC
j_gene: TRBJ1-1; abundance: -; d_gene: -; v_gene: TRBV10-3; CDR3aa: CAISESKSGVTEAFF; CDR3nt: TGTGCCATCAGTGAATCCAAATCAGGGGTCACTGAAGCTTTCTTT
j_gene: TRBJ2-1; abundance: -; d_gene: TRBD2; v_gene: TRBV4-2; CDR3aa: CASSQELAGAYNEQFF; CDR3nt: TGTGCCAGCAGCCAAGAACTCGCGGGAGCGTACAATGAGCAGTTCTTC
j_gene: TRBJ1-2; abundance: few; d_gene: -; v_gene: TRBV4-2; CDR3aa: CASSQEGVDRTRRGYTF; CDR3nt: TGTGCCAGCAGCCAAGAAGGGGTCGACAGGACGAGAAGGGGCTACACCTTC
j_gene: TRBJ2-2; abundance: -; d_gene: -; v_gene: TRBV29-1; CDR3aa: CSVDVPNTGELFF; CDR3nt: TGCAGCGTTGACGTACCGAACACCGGGGAGCTGTTTTTT
j_gene: TRBJ2-5; abundance: -; d_gene: TRBD2; v_gene: TRBV5-1; CDR3aa: CASSLSLAGAETQYF; CDR3nt: TGCGCCAGCAGCTTGTCACTAGCGGGAGCTGAGACCCAGTACTTC
j_gene: TRBJ2-3; abundance: few; d_gene: TRBD2; v_gene: TRBV20-1; CDR3aa: CSARPKRELNTQYF; CDR3nt: TGCAGTGCTAGACCAAAGCGGGAGTTAAATACGCAGTATTTT
j_gene: TRBJ1-2; abundance: few; d_gene: -; v_gene: TRBV7-2; CDR3aa: CASSSFGGYGYTF; CDR3nt: TGTGCCAGCAGCTCCTTTGGGGGGTATGGCTACACCTTC
j_gene: TRBJ1-1; abundance: -; d_gene: -; v_gene: TRBV2; CDR3aa: CASNREVNTEAFF; CDR3nt: TGTGCCAGCAACCGGGAAGTAAACACTGAAGCTTTCTTT